This T cell receptor beta chain was observed in a study of cytotoxic CD8 clonotypes in ibrutinib-treated CLL. Turning to the study itself: Responses: some 25 partial, 2 complete; after median around 64 months, approximately 14 stayed remitted, approximately twelve progressed.

Findings and limits, study-wide: Once treatment began, public clonotypes, which were uncommon, contracted or stayed stable. Elevated clonality accompanied ibrutinib response, with a return toward baseline values at progression.

CDR3 size: 15 residues. Germline CDR1 reads MNHEY; CDR2 reads SVGAGI. Trimming took 6 bases from V and 0 from J; bases not matched to a gene: 3. Regarding this clone: As yet, its antigen is unknown.

Repertoires were generated with immunoSEQ multiplex PCR, while TCRdb's copy carries only in-frame clones and drops some. This repertoire shows under 40,000 clones, about half found once; its top ten account for under 20%. With cryopreserved PBMCs as the source, roughly 1.8 micrograms of genomic DNA went to TCR beta libraries. The sample consisted of PBMCs, taken before ibrutinib treatment. The TCR sequence derives from a human donor with chronic lymphocytic leukemia. This rearrangement joins TRBV6-5 to TRBJ2-2; TRBD2 matches at 8 bases. As DNA, the CDR3 is TGTGCCAGCAGGGCGGGACTAGCGAACACCGGGGAGCTGTTTTTT. Translated: CASRAGLANTGELFF.